The T cell receptor (beta chain) under discussion was sequenced for a study of Graves' ophthalmopathy and Graves' hyperthyroidism. Study-wide points: Ophthalmopathy progression cases were predicted by the model with 70.59% sensitivity and around 72% specificity. Ophthalmopathy was separated from stable hyperthyroidism by a 13-signature model with 85% to 90% sensitivity and 81.08% specificity.

The CDR3 totals 17 residues. J was trimmed by 3 bases and V by 5 bases; bases with no gene match: 13. Germline CDR1 reads SGHAT; CDR2 reads FQNNGV. In this cohort, patients with other autoimmune diseases, uncontrolled infections, pregnancy or lactation were excluded. From fresh peripheral blood, over 9 ml in volume, the PBMCs were obtained. This clonotype was recorded at least ten times. Its antigen is currently unknown. The authors amplified TCR beta CDR3 regions from RNA transcripts. The library came from an HTBI-primed first-round RT-PCR and a second-round multiplex PCR. TCRdb reprocessed the multiplex PCR reads with MiXCR, giving one entry per CDR3 protein. The top ten hold approximately 7% of the sample, which has under 800,000 distinct CDR3 sequences, about a fifth seen once.

V and J are TRBV11-2 and TRBJ2-7; 10 positions agree with TRBD1. This TCR came from a young woman with stable Graves' hyperthyroidism. Some clones in this sample may be carry-over from other donors' samples. Sequenced: peripheral blood. The DNA of the CDR3 is TGTGCCAGCAGCCGTAATCAGGGACAGGGGACCTTCTACGAGCAGTACTTC. It yields the protein CASSRNQGQGTFYEQYF.